A selection of T cell receptor beta chains follows, all from one sample in a study of control samples from healthy donors and cancer patients. Using immunoSEQ multiplex PCR, the repertoire was profiled, and TCRdb retains in-frame clones only, with some absent. The profile shows about 250,000 clones, roughly 87% of them singletons. Material: PBMCs. The receptors here all came from a woman aged 55-70 years with lung cancer. Each CDR3 is given with its conserved first and last residue. Fields, in order: J gene, V gene, D gene, CDR3 protein. The D gene is left open where the match is weak.

TRBJ2-1	TRBV7-6	-	CASSRGLLSSYNEQFF
TRBJ2-1	TRBV29-1	TRBD1	CSVEDRDSYNEQFF
TRBJ2-1	TRBV10-3	TRBD2	CAISLTSGSSYNEQFF
TRBJ2-7	TRBV28	TRBD1	CASSMPGQGIRYEQYF
TRBJ1-1	TRBV20-1	-	CSASSGMNTEAFF
TRBJ1-2	TRBV6-5	TRBD1	CASSYRQGYGYTF
TRBJ1-1	TRBV10-3	TRBD1	CAISRQGSSTEAFF
TRBJ2-5	TRBV5-1	TRBD2	CASSLVGGVQETQYF
TRBJ1-4	TRBV7-9	-	CASSLSDEKLFF
TRBJ1-5	TRBV4-1	TRBD1	CASSPDVPAGTGGVNQPQHF
TRBJ1-2	TRBV7-6	TRBD1	CASSTTGTGGNNYGYTF
TRBJ2-4	TRBV9	-	CASSPAGAKNIQYF
TRBJ1-6	TRBV7-9	-	CASARGNDSPLHF
TRBJ2-7	TRBV7-9	TRBD2	CASSLGTSRLIYEQYF
TRBJ2-3	TRBV5-6	-	CASHDRTDTQYF
TRBJ2-1	TRBV3-1/TRBV3-2	-	CASSQIFQEQFF
TRBJ2-4	TRBV10-1	-	CASSERERKNIQYF
TRBJ2-7	TRBV25-1	-	CASSDNRVYEQYF
TRBJ2-2	TRBV7-3	TRBD1	CASSPTGGRAGELFF
TRBJ1-4	TRBV5-6	-	CASSLGQTNEKLFF
TRBJ1-1	TRBV5-1	-	CASSPTGILPGTEAFF
TRBJ1-2	TRBV19	TRBD1	CASSTRTGVGGYTF
TRBJ2-5	TRBV6-5	-	CASSYGGTQYF
TRBJ1-6	TRBV28	TRBD1	CASSNAGTGLSPLHF
TRBJ1-1	TRBV19	-	CASSIVVWGTEAFF
TRBJ2-2	TRBV7-6	-	CASSLRGSNTGELFF
TRBJ2-2	TRBV5-4	TRBD2	CASSGTSDANTGELFF
TRBJ1-2	TRBV9	-	CASSIGETYGYTF
TRBJ1-1	TRBV5-4	-	CASTLQGYTEAFF
TRBJ2-5	TRBV5-1	-	CASSLMGAPKETQYF
TRBJ1-1	TRBV11-2	-	CASSFNPNTEAFF
TRBJ2-2	TRBV28	-	CASSFVPGANGELFF
TRBJ2-1	TRBV2	TRBD1	CASRGQGLTGDEQFF
TRBJ1-4	TRBV19	TRBD1	CASRTGKSEKLFF
TRBJ1-5	TRBV5-1	-	CASSIVPSQPQHF
TRBJ2-1	TRBV28	-	CASSAQTGTSYNEQFF
TRBJ1-4	TRBV7-2	TRBD1	CASSFDRGNEKLFF
TRBJ2-3	TRBV24-1	-	CATSGSLLAPSTDTQYF
TRBJ2-1	TRBV18	-	CASSPNSGPLWGEQFF
TRBJ1-2	TRBV5-4	TRBD1	CAIRVTGHGYTF
TRBJ1-2	TRBV4-1	-	CASRHLQQGPNYGYTF
TRBJ2-7	TRBV18	-	CASSPPRPGSYEQYF
TRBJ2-3	TRBV11-3	-	CASSLEGTDTQYF
TRBJ2-3	TRBV7-6	-	CASSDFTRGTDTQYF
TRBJ2-7	TRBV5-1	TRBD2	CASSLAPQSGGLTYEQYF
TRBJ2-5	TRBV11-2	-	CASSLSRGWFQETQYF
TRBJ2-4	TRBV7-9	-	CASSPPAKNIQYF
TRBJ2-7	TRBV6-6	TRBD1	CASSYGQGVPYEQYF
TRBJ1-3	TRBV6-2/TRBV6-3	-	CASSYWFGRSSGNTIYF
TRBJ1-2	TRBV25-1	TRBD1	CASSEPGQGSYGYTF
TRBJ1-6	TRBV3-1/TRBV3-2	-	CASSQPGGNSPLHF
TRBJ1-3	TRBV3-1/TRBV3-2	TRBD1	CASSRRTGKAGNTIYF
TRBJ2-5	TRBV10-1	TRBD1	CASAPTQGWQETQYF
TRBJ2-2	TRBV29-1	TRBD1	CSGGQGVTGELFF